This T cell receptor beta chain was identified during a study of shared clonotypes between healthy human individuals. Profiling relied on immunoSEQ multiplex PCR, and the TCRdb table lists in-frame clones only, not all of them. The sample has about 2.1 million clones, around 93% seen once. Naive CD8 cells comprised CD45RO-negative, CCR7-positively selected cells, excluding terminally differentiated effector memory CD45RA+ cells. Unmatched junction bases numbered 7, after V lost 3 bases and J lost 5 bases. This CDR3 region has 15 residues. Per germline, CDR1 SNHLY and CDR2 FYNNEI. This TCR was sampled from a man aged 18 to 29 in good health. Some clones in this sample may be carry-over from other donors' samples. The material sequenced was naive CD8+ T cells from PBMCs. This sequence joins TRBV2 and TRBJ2-3, with TRBD2 matching over 8 bases. The CDR3: CASSDGGTSGDTQYF. DNA of the CDR3: TGTGCCAGCAGTGATGGGGGAACTAGCGGAGATACGCAGTATTTT.